These 21 T cell receptor beta chains were all obtained from the same sample, sequenced in a study of blood T cell repertoires in COVID-19. Clones were read by immunoSEQ multiplex PCR, and TCRdb kept only the in-frame ones, dropping some. The data show about 220,000 clones, about four fifths seen once. The sequencing input was PBMCs or T cells enriched from blood (not recorded which). The source of these receptors is a woman between 45 and 60 years old who had been exposed to COVID-19.

For this clone: This sample includes further DNA sequences coding for the same CDR3. This sequence joins TRBV28 and TRBJ1-4; D is uncertain. Trimming took 5 bases from V and 8 from J, leaving 24 bases between them. There are 17 residues in the CDR3. CDR1 MDHEN and CDR2 SYDVKM come from the germline V gene. The CDR3 bases are TGTGCCAGCAGTCCTCGCCGAAGGGCATCGAGAGGGGAAAAACTGTTTTTT. It specifies CASSPRRRASRGEKLFF.

This chain links TRBV11-2 with TRBJ1-4; D ambiguous. CDR1 is SGHAT, CDR2 FQNNGV, per germline. This CDR3 comprises 14 residues. V lost 6 bases, J lost 0 bases, and 8 bases lay in between. In nucleotides, the CDR3 is TGTGCCAGCAGTTCAGTCACAACTAATGAAAAACTGTTTTTT. This sequence encodes CASSSVTTNEKLFF.

The chain carries TRBV9 and TRBJ1-6; possible D gene TRBD1, 5 bases. The V gene's germline CDR1 is SGDLS and CDR2 YYNGEE. The CDR3 contains 15 residues. The V end lost 7 bases, the J end lost 10 bases, and 21 bases lay between the germline ends. In DNA, the CDR3 is TGTGCCAGCCAAGCAGGTGGCCAGGGAATATCACCCCTCCACTTT. Amino acid sequence: CASQAGGQGISPLHF.

This clone was counted a single time. J is TRBJ1-6 and V is TRBV7-8; D unclear. CDR1 is SGHVS and CDR2 is FQNEAQ in the germline V gene. Trimming removed 1 base at V and 8 bases at J, with 21 bases between. The CDR3 totals 18 residues. The CDR3 region has the DNA TGTGCCAGCAGCTTAGATGGGCTTCAGGCGGGCACACATTCACCCCTCCACTTT. This encodes CASSLDGLQAGTHSPLHF.

This chain joins TRBV6-2 or TRBV6-3 and TRBJ1-5; D possibly corresponds to TRBD1 (5 bases). V lost 5 bases and J lost 5, with 19 bases in between. Germline CDR1 is MNHEY and CDR2 is SVGEGT. This CDR3 has 16 amino acids. The CDR3 DNA follows: TGTGCCAGCAGTCTCCCCCAGGACACCTTATATCAGCCCCAGCATTTT. Translation gives CASSLPQDTLYQPQHF.

The chain has TRBV5-6 and TRBJ2-7, with 7 bases lining up with TRBD1. The germline V gene has CDR1 SGHDT and CDR2 YYEEEE. V was pared by 3 bases and J by 1 base, with 7 bases of the junction left unmatched. The CDR3 runs to 15 residues. CDR3 loop: CASSSRDRSSYEQYF. The CDR3 DNA reads TGTGCCAGCAGCTCCCGGGACAGATCATCCTACGAGCAGTACTTC.

This clone was observed once. The rearrangement uses TRBV5-1 and TRBJ1-1, with D possibly TRBD1 on 5 matching bases. Germline assignment: CDR1 SGHRS and CDR2 YFSETQ. The V end was cut by 5 bases, the J end by 2 bases, with 7 bases between. The CDR3 has 12 residues. The CDR3 sequence is CASRGQNTEAFF. The CDR3, as DNA: TGCGCCAGCAGGGGGCAAAACACTGAAGCTTTCTTT.

The chain couples TRBV7-7 to TRBJ2-2; TRBD1 agrees at 7 bases. Germline loops: CDR1 SSHAT, CDR2 FNYEAQ (reference sequence). V lost 4 bases to trimming and J lost 6 bases; unmatched junction nucleotides: 8. The CDR3 spans 15 residues. In nucleotides, the CDR3 is TGTGCCAGCAGCTCGACAGGGAAAGGATCCGGGGAGCTGTTTTTT. Translating gives CASSSTGKGSGELFF.

In its sample, this clone was seen once. This chain uses TRBV6-1 with TRBJ2-5, with 11 bases aligning to TRBD1. The trim removed 2 bases at V and 1 base at J, leaving 3 bases unmatched. This CDR3 has 16 residues. Per the germline V gene, CDR1 is MNHNS and CDR2 is SASEGT. The CDR3 coding sequence is TGTGCCAGCAGTGAACTGGGACAGGGGGTCCAAGAGACCCAGTACTTC. Amino acids: CASSELGQGVQETQYF.

The J gene is TRBJ2-7, the V gene TRBV4-3; no clear D. V was pared by 1 base and J by 1 base, with 8 bases between. Per the germline V gene, CDR1 is LGHNA and CDR2 is YSLEER. This CDR3 region has 14 residues. The CDR3 DNA reads as TGCGCCAGCAGCCAAGCGACGGAGTCCTACGAGCAGTACTTC. Translation gives CASSQATESYEQYF.

V is TRBV6-5 and J is TRBJ1-5; D call uncertain. V was shortened by 5 bases and J by 0 bases, with 8 bases between the two germline ends. The CDR3 runs 14 residues. The germline V gene encodes CDR1 MNHEY and CDR2 SVGAGI. Written as DNA, the CDR3 is TGTGCCAGCAGTCCCCGGGATAGCAATCAGCCCCAGCATTTT. Its translation is CASSPRDSNQPQHF.

The V call is TRBV5-4, the J call TRBJ2-7; D perhaps matches TRBD1 (6 bases). Germline values: CDR1 SGHNT, CDR2 YYREEE (reference sequence). The ends were cut back, 4 bases at V and 2 bases at J, with 19 bases in the middle. This CDR3 region has 16 residues. The CDR3 nucleotides read TGTGCCAGCAGCGCGGCAGGGAACAGGGCCCCCTACGAGCAGTACTTC. As protein: CASSAAGNRAPYEQYF. Variable domain in full (rest from reference TRBV5-4 and TRBJ2-7): ETGVTQSPTHLIKTRGQQVTLRCSSQSGHNTVSWYQQALGQGPQFIFQYYREEENGRGNFPPRFSGLQFPNYSSELNVNALELDDSALYLCASSAAGNRAPYEQYFGPGTRLTVT.

CDR3 sequence: CASSLDLGKTEAFF. The CDR3 coding sequence is TGTGCCAGCAGCTTGGACCTCGGGAAGACTGAAGCTTTCTTT. The rearrangement uses TRBV5-4 and TRBJ1-1; D ambiguous. There are 14 residues in the CDR3. V dropped 0 bases and J dropped 5 bases, with 11 bases sitting between them. CDR1 and CDR2 from the germline V gene are SGHNT and YYREEE (reference sequence).

V is TRBV6-5 and J is TRBJ1-3; D unresolved. CDR3 length equals 12 residues. V shed 8 bases and J shed 2 bases, with 7 bases lying between them. CDR1 and CDR2 from the germline V gene are MNHEY and SVGAGI. This CDR3 is CASRTPGNTIYF. In DNA, the CDR3 is TGTGCCAGCCGAACTCCTGGAAACACCATATATTTT.

The gene calls are TRBV5-1 and TRBJ1-4; the D is unclear. From germline, CDR1 is SGHRS and CDR2 YFSETQ. The CDR3 totals 15 residues. V shed 0 bases and J shed 2 bases, with 8 bases lying between them. The CDR3 sequence: CASSLETTTNEKLFF. In DNA form, the CDR3 reads TGCGCCAGCAGCTTGGAAACAACGACTAATGAAAAACTGTTTTTT.

The chain joins TRBV5-1 to TRBJ2-1; 12 bases align to TRBD2. The CDR3 has 15 amino acids. V lost 4 bases to trimming and J lost 8 bases; unmatched junction nucleotides: 7. The germline V gene encodes CDR1 SGHRS and CDR2 YFSETQ. DNA of the CDR3: TGCGCCAGCAGCGCACTAGCGGGGGGCGGCGATGAGCAGTTCTTC. The encoded protein is CASSALAGGGDEQFF. Drawing the rest from reference TRBV5-1 and TRBJ2-1, the complete variable domain is KAGVTQTPRYLIKTRGQQVTLSCSPISGHRSVSWYQQTPGQGLQFLFEYFSETQRNKGNFPGRFSGRQFSNSRSEMNVSTLELGDSALYLCASSALAGGGDEQFFGPGTRLTVL.

The gene calls are TRBV3-1 (or the pseudogene TRBV3-2) and TRBJ2-2, with 8 bases that match TRBD1. The junction had 8 bases not matched to a gene; V was cut back by 4 bases and J by 4 bases. Germline CDR1 LGHDT, CDR2 YNNKEL (reference sequence). This CDR3 spans 16 amino acids. CDR3 coding DNA: TGTGCCAGCAGCCCCCCCTCAGGGGGCGTCACCGGGGAGCTGTTTTTT. Its translation is CASSPPSGGVTGELFF.

The genes are TRBV6-1 and TRBJ1-5; 8 nucleotides match TRBD1. The CDR3 covers 15 residues. Germline CDR1 and CDR2: MNHNS and SASEGT. V lost 2 bases to trimming and J lost 4 bases; unmatched junction nucleotides: 4. CDR3 region: CASSESWTGNQPQHF. In nucleotides, the CDR3 is TGTGCCAGCAGTGAATCGTGGACAGGGAATCAGCCCCAGCATTTT.

The chain employs TRBV5-6 and TRBJ1-5; TRBD1 is a possible D gene (5 bases). The CDR3 loop spans 12 amino acids. Germline CDR1 and CDR2: SGHDT and YYEEEE. V was cut by 3 bases and J by 7 bases, with 8 bases left in between. CDR3 bases: TGTGCCAGCAGCTCAGGGATCCAGCCCCAGCATTTT. Amino acid sequence: CASSSGIQPQHF.

The rearrangement links TRBV18 to TRBJ1-1; tentatively, D is TRBD1 (5 bases). Germline V gene lookup returns CDR1 KGHSH and CDR2 LQKENI. This CDR3 comprises 14 residues. V was trimmed by 6 bases and J by 5 bases, leaving 16 bases between them. The CDR3 nucleotides read TGTGCCAGCTCCCCAGTGGAGGGACGGACTGAAGCTTTCTTT. It is translated as CASSPVEGRTEAFF.

The V and J genes are TRBV5-1 and TRBJ2-2; 12 bases align to TRBD2. V dropped 0 bases and J dropped 4; count of bases not matched to a gene: 19. Germline V lookup: CDR1 SGHRS, CDR2 YFSETQ. This CDR3 region has 22 residues. CDR3 nucleotide sequence: TGCGCCAGCAGCTTGGGCCCTCGGCGGGCTAGCGGGGGGGAAGTTGTCACCGGGGAGCTGTTTTTT. Its translation: CASSLGPRRASGGEVVTGELFF.